This passage covers 11 T cell receptor beta chains from one sample sequenced in a study of blood T cell repertoires in COVID-19. Sequenced by immunoSEQ multiplex PCR; TCRdb stores in-frame clones only, minus some. Of some 16,000 clones in the sample, 80% to 90% are singletons; the top ten hold 10% to 13%. Sample: peripheral blood. The receptors derive from a man older than 75 with acute or convalescent COVID-19.

The J gene is TRBJ1-1, the V gene TRBV10-3; 7 bases map to TRBD1. Trimming at V came to 4 bases and at J to 2 bases, leaving 13 bases not matched to a gene. CDR1 ENHRY and CDR2 SYGVKD come from the germline V gene. The CDR3 runs to 17 residues. The CDR3 here is CAISGEGTGASNTEAFF. In DNA form, the CDR3 reads TGTGCCATCAGTGGAGAGGGCACAGGGGCCTCTAACACTGAAGCTTTCTTT.

This sequence joins TRBV27 and TRBJ1-4, with D tentatively TRBD1 (5 bases). The germline V and J ends were trimmed by 6 bases and 8 bases, with 13 bases remaining between them. The V gene's germline CDR1 is MNHEY and CDR2 SMNVEV (reference sequence). CDR3 length: 13 amino acids. As DNA, the CDR3 is TGTGCCAGCAGCCGGCGGGGCCACGAAAAACTGTTTTTT. Translating it yields CASSRRGHEKLFF. Looking up the rest from reference TRBV27 and TRBJ1-4 gives the full variable domain: EAQVTQNPRYLITVTGKKLTVTCSQNMNHEYMSWYRQDPGLGLRQIYYSMNVEVTDKGDVPEGYKVSRKEKRNFPLILESPSPNQTSLYFCASSRRGHEKLFFGSGTQLSVL.

This chain connects TRBV4-1 to TRBJ2-7; D unresolved. The V and J ends lost 0 bases and 0 bases respectively, with 6 bases between them. The CDR3 runs 14 residues. In germline, CDR1 is MGHRA, CDR2 YSYEKL. CDR3 sequence reads: CASSQESPSYEQYF. CDR3 nucleotide sequence: TGCGCCAGCAGCCAAGAATCTCCCTCCTACGAGCAGTACTTC.

The chain uses TRBV7-3 and TRBJ2-5; perhaps TRBD2 as D (5 bases). The CDR3 extends over 15 amino acids. V was trimmed by 2 bases and J by 3 bases, leaving 13 bases between them. Germline CDR1 SGHTA, CDR2 FQGTGA. The CDR3 is CASSLAGGEEETQYF. The CDR3 nucleotides are TGTGCCAGCAGCTTAGCTGGAGGAGAGGAAGAGACCCAGTACTTC.

The J gene is TRBJ1-1, the V gene TRBV2; D is ambiguous. This CDR3 contains 13 residues. V gave up 2 bases and J gave up 7 bases, with 11 bases separating them. Germline V CDR1 and CDR2: SNHLY, FYNNEI. The CDR3 nucleotides read TGTGCCAGCAGTGAATGGAGGGATCTTGAAGCTTTCTTT. It is translated as CASSEWRDLEAFF. Drawing the rest from reference TRBV2 and TRBJ1-1, the complete variable domain is EPEVTQTPSHQVTQMGQEVILRCVPISNHLYFYWYRQILGQKVEFLVSFYNNEISEKSEIFDDQFSVERPDGSNFTLKIRSTKLEDSAMYFCASSEWRDLEAFFGQGTRLTVV.

The chain joins TRBV11-1 to TRBJ2-7; 9 bases agree with TRBD1. Germline-derived CDR1 and CDR2 are SGHAT and FQDESV (reference sequence). The CDR3 extends over 15 amino acids. V dropped 4 bases and J dropped 4; count of bases not matched to a gene: 8. The CDR3 DNA reads as TGTGCCAGCAGCTATTTCGGGACAGGGTCGTACGAGCAGTACTTC. This codes for CASSYFGTGSYEQYF.

The gene calls are TRBV28 and TRBJ2-7; a possible D gene is TRBD1 (6 bases). The CDR3 is 14 amino acids. CDR1 and CDR2 (germline): MDHEN, SYDVKM. Trimming took off 3 bases at V and 3 bases at J, with 12 bases between the two ends. The DNA of the CDR3 is TGTGCCAGCAGTTTCGCTACAGGGCTCTACGAGCAGTACTTC. Residues: CASSFATGLYEQYF.

This chain links TRBV5-4 with TRBJ2-7; perhaps TRBD2 as D (6 bases). V shed 4 bases and J shed 2 bases, with 13 bases lying between them. The CDR3 sequence is 14 residues long. The V gene's germline CDR1 is SGHNT and CDR2 YYREEE (reference sequence). In DNA, the CDR3 is TGTGCCAGCAGCCTCGGCGGGACCCCCTACGAGCAGTACTTC. Its translation is CASSLGGTPYEQYF.

The J gene is TRBJ2-3, the V gene TRBV13; D possibly corresponds to TRBD1 (5 bases). The CDR3 has 13 amino acids. Germline assignment: CDR1 PRHDT and CDR2 FYEKMQ (reference sequence). V dropped 5 bases and J dropped 3 bases, with 9 bases sitting between them. The CDR3 is CASSDQGTDTQYF. The CDR3 coding sequence is TGTGCCAGCAGCGATCAGGGAACAGATACGCAGTATTTT.

V and J are TRBV11-2 and TRBJ2-3, with 8 bases identical to TRBD2. V dropped 2 bases and J dropped 1; count of bases not matched to a gene: 2. Germline assignment: CDR1 SGHAT and CDR2 FQNNGV. The CDR3 runs to 15 residues. CDR3 DNA sequence: TGTGCCAGCAGCTTAATGACTAGCGGCACAGATACGCAGTATTTT. As protein: CASSLMTSGTDTQYF. The full variable domain, completed using reference TRBV11-2 and TRBJ2-3, is EAGVAQSPRYKIIEKRQSVAFWCNPISGHATLYWYQQILGQGPKLLIQFQNNGVVDDSQLPKDRFSAERLKGVDSTLKIQPAKLEDSAVYLCASSLMTSGTDTQYFGPGTRLTVL.

The CDR3 is CASSEGIGAGSQPQHF. CDR3 nucleotides: TGTGCCAGCAGTGAAGGTATAGGGGCAGGTAGTCAGCCCCAGCATTTT. This chain uses TRBV6-1 with TRBJ1-5, with D tentatively TRBD1 (5 bases). Trimming stripped 1 base from V and 6 bases from J, with 16 bases between. Germline V gene data show CDR1 as MNHNS and CDR2 as SASEGT. The CDR3 sequence is 16 residues long.